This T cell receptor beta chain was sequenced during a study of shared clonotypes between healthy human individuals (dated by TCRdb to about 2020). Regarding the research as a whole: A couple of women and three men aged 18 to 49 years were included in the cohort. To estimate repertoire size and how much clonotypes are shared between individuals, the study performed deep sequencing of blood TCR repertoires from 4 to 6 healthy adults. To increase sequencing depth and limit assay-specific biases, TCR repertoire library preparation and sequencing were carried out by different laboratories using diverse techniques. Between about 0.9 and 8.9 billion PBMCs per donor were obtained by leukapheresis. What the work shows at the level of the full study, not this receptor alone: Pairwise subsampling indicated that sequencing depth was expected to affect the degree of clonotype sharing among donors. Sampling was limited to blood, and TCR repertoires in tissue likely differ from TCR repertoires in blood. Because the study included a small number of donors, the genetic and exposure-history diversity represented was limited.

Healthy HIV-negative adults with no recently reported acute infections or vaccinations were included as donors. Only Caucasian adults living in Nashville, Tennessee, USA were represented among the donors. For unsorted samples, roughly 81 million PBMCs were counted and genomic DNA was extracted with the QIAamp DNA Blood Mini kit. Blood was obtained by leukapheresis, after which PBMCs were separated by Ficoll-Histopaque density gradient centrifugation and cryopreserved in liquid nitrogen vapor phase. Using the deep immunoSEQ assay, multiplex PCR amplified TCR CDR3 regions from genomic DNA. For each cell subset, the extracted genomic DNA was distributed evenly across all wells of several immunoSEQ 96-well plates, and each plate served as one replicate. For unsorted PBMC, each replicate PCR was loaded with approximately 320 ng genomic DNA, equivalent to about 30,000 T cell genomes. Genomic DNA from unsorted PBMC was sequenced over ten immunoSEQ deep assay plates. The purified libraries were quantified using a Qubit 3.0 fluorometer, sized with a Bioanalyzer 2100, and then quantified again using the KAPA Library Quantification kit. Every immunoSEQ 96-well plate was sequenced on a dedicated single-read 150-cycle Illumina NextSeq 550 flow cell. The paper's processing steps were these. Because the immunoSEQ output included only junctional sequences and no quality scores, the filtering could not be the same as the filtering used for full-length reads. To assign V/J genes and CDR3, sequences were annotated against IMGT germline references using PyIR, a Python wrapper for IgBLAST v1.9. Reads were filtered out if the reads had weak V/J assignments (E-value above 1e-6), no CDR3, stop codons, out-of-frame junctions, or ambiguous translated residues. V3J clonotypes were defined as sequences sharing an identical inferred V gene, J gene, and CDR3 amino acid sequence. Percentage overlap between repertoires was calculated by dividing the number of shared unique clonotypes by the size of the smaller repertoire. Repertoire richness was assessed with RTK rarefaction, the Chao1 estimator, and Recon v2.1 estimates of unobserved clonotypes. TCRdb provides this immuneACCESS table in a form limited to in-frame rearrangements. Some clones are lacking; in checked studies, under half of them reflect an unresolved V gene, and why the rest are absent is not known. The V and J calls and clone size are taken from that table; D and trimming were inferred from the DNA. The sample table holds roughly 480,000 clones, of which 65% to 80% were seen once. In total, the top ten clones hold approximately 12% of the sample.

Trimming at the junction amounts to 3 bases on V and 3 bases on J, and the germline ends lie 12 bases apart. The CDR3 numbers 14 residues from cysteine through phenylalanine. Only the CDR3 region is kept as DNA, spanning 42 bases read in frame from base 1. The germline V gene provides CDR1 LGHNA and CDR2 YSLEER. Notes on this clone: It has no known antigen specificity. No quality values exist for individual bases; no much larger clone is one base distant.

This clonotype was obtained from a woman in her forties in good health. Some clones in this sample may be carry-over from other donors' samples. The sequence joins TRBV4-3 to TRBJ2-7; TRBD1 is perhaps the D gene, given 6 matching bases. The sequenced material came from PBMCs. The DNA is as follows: TGCGCCAGCAGCCAGTCCAGGGGTTACTACGAGCAGTACTTC. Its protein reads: CASSQSRGYYEQYF.